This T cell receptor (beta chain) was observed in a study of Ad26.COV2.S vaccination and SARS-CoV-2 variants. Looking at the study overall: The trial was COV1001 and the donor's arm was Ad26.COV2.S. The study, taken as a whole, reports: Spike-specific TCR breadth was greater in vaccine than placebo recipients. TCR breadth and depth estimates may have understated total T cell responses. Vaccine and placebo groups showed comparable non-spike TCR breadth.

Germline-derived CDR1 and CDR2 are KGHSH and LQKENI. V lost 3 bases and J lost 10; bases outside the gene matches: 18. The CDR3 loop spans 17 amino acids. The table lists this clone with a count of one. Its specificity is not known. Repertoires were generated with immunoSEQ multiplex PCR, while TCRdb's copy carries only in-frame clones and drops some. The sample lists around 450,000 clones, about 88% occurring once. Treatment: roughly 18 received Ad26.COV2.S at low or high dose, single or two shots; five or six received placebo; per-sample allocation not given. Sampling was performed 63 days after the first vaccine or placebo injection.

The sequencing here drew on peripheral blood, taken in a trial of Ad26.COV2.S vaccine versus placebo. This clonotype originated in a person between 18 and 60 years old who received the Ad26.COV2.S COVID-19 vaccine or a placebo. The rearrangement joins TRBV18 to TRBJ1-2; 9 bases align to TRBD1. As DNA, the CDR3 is TGTGCCAGCTCACCCAGCCTCCCTGACAGGGGGAAAAGAGACTACACCTTC. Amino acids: CASSPSLPDRGKRDYTF.